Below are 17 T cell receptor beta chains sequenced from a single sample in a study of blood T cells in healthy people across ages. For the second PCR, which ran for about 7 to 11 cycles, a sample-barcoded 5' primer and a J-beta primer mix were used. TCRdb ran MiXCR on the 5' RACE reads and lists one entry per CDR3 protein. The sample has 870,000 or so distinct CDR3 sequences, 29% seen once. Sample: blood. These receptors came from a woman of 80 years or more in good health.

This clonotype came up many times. The DNA for the CDR3 is TGTGCCAGCAGCTTAGCCGGGACAGGCAATAATTCACCCCTCCACTTT. Translating it yields CASSLAGTGNNSPLHF. V is TRBV7-9 and J is TRBJ1-6; 8 bases fit TRBD1. Germline V CDR1 and CDR2: SEHNR, FQNEAQ (reference sequence). V shed 0 bases and J 5 bases; nucleotides not matched to a gene: 3. The length of the CDR3 is 16 residues.

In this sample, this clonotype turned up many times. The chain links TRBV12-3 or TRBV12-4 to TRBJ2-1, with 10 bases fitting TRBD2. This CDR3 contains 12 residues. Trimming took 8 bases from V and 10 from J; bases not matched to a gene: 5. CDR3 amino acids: CASSAGGYEQFF. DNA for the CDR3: TGTGCCAGCTCAGCGGGGGGGTACGAGCAGTTCTTC.

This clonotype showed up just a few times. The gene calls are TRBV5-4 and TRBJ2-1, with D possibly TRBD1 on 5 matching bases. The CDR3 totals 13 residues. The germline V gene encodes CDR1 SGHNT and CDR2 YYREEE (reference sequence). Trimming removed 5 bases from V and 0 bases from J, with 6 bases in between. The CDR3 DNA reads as TGTGCCAGCAGACAGGTCTCCTACAATGAGCAGTTCTTC. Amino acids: CASRQVSYNEQFF.

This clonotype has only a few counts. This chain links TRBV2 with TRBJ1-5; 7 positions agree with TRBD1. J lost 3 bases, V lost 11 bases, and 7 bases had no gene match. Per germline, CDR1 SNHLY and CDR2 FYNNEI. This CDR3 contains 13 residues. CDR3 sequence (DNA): TGTGCCGGCACACAGGGGATCAATCAGCCCCAGCATTTT. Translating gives CAGTQGINQPQHF.

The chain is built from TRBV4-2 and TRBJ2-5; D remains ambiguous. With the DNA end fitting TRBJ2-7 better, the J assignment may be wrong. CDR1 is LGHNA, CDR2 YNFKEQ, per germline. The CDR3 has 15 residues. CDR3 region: CASSQRTWERYEQYF. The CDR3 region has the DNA TGTGCCAGCAGCCAAAGGACGTGGGAAAGGTACGAGCAGTACTTC.

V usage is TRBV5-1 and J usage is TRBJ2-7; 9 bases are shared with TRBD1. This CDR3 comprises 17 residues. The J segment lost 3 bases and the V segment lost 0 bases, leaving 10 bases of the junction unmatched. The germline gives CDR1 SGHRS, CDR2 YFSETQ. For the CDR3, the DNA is TGCGCCAGCAGCTTGGAGATGACCGGGACAGGGAACTACGAGCAGTACTTC. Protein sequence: CASSLEMTGTGNYEQYF. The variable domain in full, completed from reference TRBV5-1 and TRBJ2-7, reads KAGVTQTPRYLIKTRGQQVTLSCSPISGHRSVSWYQQTPGQGLQFLFEYFSETQRNKGNFPGRFSGRQFSNSRSEMNVSTLELGDSALYLCASSLEMTGTGNYEQYFGPGTRLTVT.

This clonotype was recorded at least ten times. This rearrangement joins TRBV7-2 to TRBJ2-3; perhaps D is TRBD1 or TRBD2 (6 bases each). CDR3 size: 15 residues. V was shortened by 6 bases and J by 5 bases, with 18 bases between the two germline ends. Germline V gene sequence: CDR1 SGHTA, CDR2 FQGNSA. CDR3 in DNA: TGTGCCAGCAGTCCGATGAGGGGGGTCCGAGATACGCAGTATTTT. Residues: CASSPMRGVRDTQYF.

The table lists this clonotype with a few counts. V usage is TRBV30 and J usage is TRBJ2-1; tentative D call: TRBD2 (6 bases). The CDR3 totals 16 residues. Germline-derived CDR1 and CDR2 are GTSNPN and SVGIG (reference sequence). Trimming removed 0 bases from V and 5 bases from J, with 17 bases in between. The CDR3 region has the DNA TGTGCCTGGAGTGTTAATTTCCAAAGGAGGGACAATGAGCAGTTCTTC. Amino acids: CAWSVNFQRRDNEQFF.

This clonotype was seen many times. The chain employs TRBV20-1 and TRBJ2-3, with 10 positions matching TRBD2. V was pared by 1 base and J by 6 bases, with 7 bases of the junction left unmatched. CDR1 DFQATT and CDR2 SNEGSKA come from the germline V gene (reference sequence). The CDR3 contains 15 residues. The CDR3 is CSARGLAGARDTQYF. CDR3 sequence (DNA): TGCAGTGCTAGAGGCCTAGCGGGGGCCCGGGATACGCAGTATTTT.

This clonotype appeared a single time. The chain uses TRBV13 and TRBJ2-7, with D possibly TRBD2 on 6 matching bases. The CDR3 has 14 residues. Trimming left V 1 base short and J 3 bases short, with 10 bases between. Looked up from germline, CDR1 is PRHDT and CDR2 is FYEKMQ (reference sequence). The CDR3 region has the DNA TGTGCCAGCAGCTTAGCTGGAGCGGGCTACGAGCAGTACTTC. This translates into CASSLAGAGYEQYF. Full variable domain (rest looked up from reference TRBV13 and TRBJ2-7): AAGVIQSPRHLIKEKRETATLKCYPIPRHDTVYWYQQGPGQDPQFLISFYEKMQSDKGSIPDRFSAQQFSDYHSELNMSSLELGDSALYFCASSLAGAGYEQYFGPGTRLTVT.

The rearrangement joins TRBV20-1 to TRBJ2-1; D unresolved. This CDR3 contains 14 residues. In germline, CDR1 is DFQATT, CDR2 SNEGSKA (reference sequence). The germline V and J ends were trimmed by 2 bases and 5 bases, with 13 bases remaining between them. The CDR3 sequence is CSARKIGANNEQFF. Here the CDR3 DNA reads TGCAGTGCTAGAAAGATAGGAGCGAACAATGAGCAGTTCTTC.

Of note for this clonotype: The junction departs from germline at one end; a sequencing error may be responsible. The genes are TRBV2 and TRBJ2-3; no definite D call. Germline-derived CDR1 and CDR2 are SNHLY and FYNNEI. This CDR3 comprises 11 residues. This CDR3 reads CAGSFKDTQYF. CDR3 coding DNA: TGTGCCGGCAGTTTTAAAGATACGCAGTATTTT.

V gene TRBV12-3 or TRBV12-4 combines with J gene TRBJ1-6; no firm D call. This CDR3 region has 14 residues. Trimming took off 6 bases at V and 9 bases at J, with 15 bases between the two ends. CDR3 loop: CASSGGQRTSPLHF. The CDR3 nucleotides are TGTGCCAGCAGCGGAGGGCAGCGGACTTCACCCCTCCACTTT.

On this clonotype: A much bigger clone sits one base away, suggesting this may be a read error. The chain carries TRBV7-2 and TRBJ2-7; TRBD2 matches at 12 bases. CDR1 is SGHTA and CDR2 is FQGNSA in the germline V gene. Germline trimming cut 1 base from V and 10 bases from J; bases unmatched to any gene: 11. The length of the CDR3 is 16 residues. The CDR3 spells CASSLGLAGARMSQYF. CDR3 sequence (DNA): TGTGCCAGCAGCTTAGGACTAGCGGGGGCCCGTATGTCCCAGTACTTC.

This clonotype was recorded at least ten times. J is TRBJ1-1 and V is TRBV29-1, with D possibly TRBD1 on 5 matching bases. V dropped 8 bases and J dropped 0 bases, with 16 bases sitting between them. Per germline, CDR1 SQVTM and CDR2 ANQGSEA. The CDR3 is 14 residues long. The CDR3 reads CSSTEGPMNTEAFF. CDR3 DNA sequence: TGCAGCTCCACTGAGGGACCAATGAACACTGAAGCTTTCTTT.

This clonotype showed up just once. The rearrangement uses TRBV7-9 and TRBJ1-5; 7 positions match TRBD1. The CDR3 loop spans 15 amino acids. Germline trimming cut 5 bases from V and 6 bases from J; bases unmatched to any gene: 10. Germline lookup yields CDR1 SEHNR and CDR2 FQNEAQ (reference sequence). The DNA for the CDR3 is TGTGCCAGCAGCCTAGTTGACAGGGTAGGTCAGCCCCAGCATTTT. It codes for CASSLVDRVGQPQHF. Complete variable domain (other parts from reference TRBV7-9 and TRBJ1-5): DTGVSQNPRHKITKRGQNVTFRCDPISEHNRLYWYRQTLGQGPEFLTYFQNEAQLEKSRLLSDRFSAERPKGSFSTLEIQRTEQGDSAMYLCASSLVDRVGQPQHFGDGTRLSIL.

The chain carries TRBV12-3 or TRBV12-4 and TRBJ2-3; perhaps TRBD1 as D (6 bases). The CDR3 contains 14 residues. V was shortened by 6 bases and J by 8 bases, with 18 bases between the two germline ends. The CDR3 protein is CASSNGQLRGTQYF. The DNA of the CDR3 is TGTGCCAGCAGCAACGGCCAGCTCAGGGGTACGCAGTATTTT.